This T cell receptor beta chain was found in a study of quantifying T cell responses using KT2 cells. Study at large: cDNA was made from DNase-treated RNA using alpha and beta constant primers.

Sample share makes this clonotype medium-sized. A single-stranded UMI oligo with SP2 sequence was ligated to cDNA 3' ends. The first PCR ran three to four cycles with an equimolar RC1.1 and RC1.2 beta primer mix. TCRdb re-called the UMI-ligation and nested PCR reads through MiXCR, storing one row per CDR3 protein. The table includes tens of thousands of distinct CDR3 sequences, approximately 10% detected once. Germline CDR1 and CDR2: MNHEY and SVGAGI. This CDR3 spans 12 amino acids. Deletions cut 8 bases from V and 5 bases from J, with 12 bases between. The chain couples TRBV6-5 to TRBJ1-1; D is unresolved. Input material: PBMCs spiked with cells of the T cell clone KT2. The receptor was derived from a human donor. CDR3 residues: CASEAEGTEAFF. CDR3 coding DNA: TGTGCCAGCGAGGCAGAAGGGACTGAAGCTTTCTTT.